The clone carrying this T cell receptor beta chain was recorded a few times. The sample belongs to a study of T cells in Graves' hyperthyroidism and ophthalmopathy. From RNA transcripts, TCR beta CDR3 regions were amplified. HTBI primers drove first-round RT-PCR of the TCR CDR3. MiXCR, applied by TCRdb to the multiplex PCR reads, yields one record per CDR3 protein. The sample has roughly 420,000 distinct CDR3 sequences, around 16% seen once. Diagnosis rested on symptoms, serum thyroxine and TRAb, thyroid ultrasound, and orbital computed tomography. The CDR3 loop spans 15 amino acids. Germline CDR1 MNHNS, CDR2 SASEGT. Trimming cost V 4 bases and J 4 bases, with 14 bases left between them.

Sequenced: blood. The receptor was isolated from a woman aged 18-35 years with Graves' hyperthyroidism. The chain is built from TRBV6-1 and TRBJ2-1; D is uncertain. The CDR3 DNA reads as TGTGCCAGCAGTGTCTACAAGGGAAGGTACAATGAGCAGTTCTTC. Its protein is CASSVYKGRYNEQFF.